The next 8 T cell receptor beta chains were all read from a single sample in a study of vaccination and CD4 T cells after COVID-19. For these TCRs, the target antigens are not known. Researchers used the Oncomine TCR Beta short-read assay to sequence DNA from cultured CD4+ T cells. A single record per CDR3 protein comes from TCRdb applying MiXCR to the PCR reads. The sample shows roughly 11,000 distinct CDR3 sequences, 45% to 60% of them seen only once. Treatment denoted: approximately 10-day PBMC culture with coronavirus spike peptide pools or control peptides (ViraFEST assay). Sequenced input: CD4+ T cells from blood, cultured in vitro. These receptors originate from a human donor who had recovered from COVID-19.

The chain couples TRBV7-2 to TRBJ2-7; the D is unclear. This CDR3 has 12 residues. CDR1 and CDR2 (germline): SGHTA, FQGNSA. The V and J ends lost 1 base and 6 bases respectively, with 7 bases between them. The CDR3 nucleotides read TGTGCCAGCAGCTTAGGGCCCCTCGAGCAGTACTTC. The encoded protein is CASSLGPLEQYF.

V and J are TRBV20-1 and TRBJ1-1, with D tentatively TRBD1 (6 bases). Germline values: CDR1 DFQATT, CDR2 SNEGSKA (reference sequence). V was shortened by 5 bases and J by 5 bases, with 18 bases between the two germline ends. The CDR3 length is 14 residues. The CDR3 here is CSAPLGGLGTEAFF. The CDR3, as DNA: TGCAGTGCTCCCCTGGGGGGCTTAGGGACTGAAGCTTTCTTT.

By sample fraction, this clonotype is medium-sized (0.01 to 0.1%). The chain couples TRBV19 to TRBJ2-2; 8 bases are shared with TRBD1. Germline CDR1 is LNHDA and CDR2 is SQIVND (reference sequence). J was trimmed by 7 bases and V by 6 bases; bases with no gene match: 7. The CDR3 runs 14 residues. The CDR3 sequence is CASRAQGQVGELFF. The CDR3 region has the DNA TGTGCCAGTAGAGCTCAGGGACAGGTCGGGGAGCTGTTTTTT. Together with reference TRBV19 and TRBJ2-2, the CDR3 gives the full variable domain: DGGITQSPKYLFRKEGQNVTLSCEQNLNHDAMYWYRQDPGQGLRLIYYSQIVNDFQKGDIAEGYSVSREKKESFPLTVTSAQKNPTAFYLCASRAQGQVGELFFGEGSRLTVL.

V is TRBV6-2 or TRBV6-3 and J is TRBJ1-1; D remains ambiguous. V lost 3 bases and J 0 bases, leaving 11 bases between the germline ends. This CDR3 region has 15 residues. Germline CDR1 MNHEY, CDR2 SVGEGT. The CDR3 DNA sequence: TGTGCCAGCAGTTATTACGGACGGCTGAACACTGAAGCTTTCTTT. Residues: CASSYYGRLNTEAFF.

This clonotype has only a few counts. The rearrangement uses TRBV7-9 and TRBJ2-3; D ambiguous. The CDR3 extends over 21 amino acids. Germline lookup yields CDR1 SEHNR and CDR2 FQNEAQ (reference sequence). With 4 bases removed from V and 0 bases from J, the gap between germline ends came to 29 bases. CDR3 nucleotides: TGTGCCAGCAGCTCCCGTCCTGGGGAAGCGACGCTTACTGATAGCACAGATACGCAGTATTTT. This sequence encodes CASSSRPGEATLTDSTDTQYF.

The chain recombines TRBV19 with TRBJ1-1; D ambiguous. V shed 4 bases and J shed 4 bases, with 10 bases lying between them. Germline V gene lookup returns CDR1 LNHDA and CDR2 SQIVND (reference sequence). The length of the CDR3 is 13 residues. The CDR3 protein is CASSSDRGTEAFF. The CDR3 nucleotides are TGTGCCAGTAGTAGTGACCGAGGCACTGAAGCTTTCTTT.

The genes are TRBV7-6 and TRBJ2-3; D possibly matches TRBD1 or TRBD2 (5 bases each). With 2 bases removed from V and 0 bases from J, the gap between germline ends came to 9 bases. This CDR3 spans 15 amino acids. Germline lookup yields CDR1 SGHVS and CDR2 FNYEAQ. Here the CDR3 reads CASSLIRDSTDTQYF. CDR3 sequence (DNA): TGTGCCAGCAGCTTAATTCGGGACAGCACAGATACGCAGTATTTT.

The chain uses TRBV11-3 and TRBJ2-5; tentative D call: TRBD1 (5 bases). CDR1 and CDR2 from the germline V gene are SGHNT and YENEEA. V was trimmed by 4 bases and J by 5 bases, leaving 14 bases between them. CDR3 length equals 14 residues. For the CDR3, the DNA is TGTGCCAGCAGCTCCCGGGCAGGGAAGGAGACCCAGTACTTC. It is translated as CASSSRAGKETQYF. Full variable domain (remainder filled in from reference TRBV11-3 and TRBJ2-5): EAGVVQSPRYKIIEKKQPVAFWCNPISGHNTLYWYLQNLGQGPELLIRYENEEAVDDSQLPKDRFSAERLKGVDSTLKIQPAELGDSAVYLCASSSRAGKETQYFGPGTRLLVL.